The rows below give T cell receptor beta chains drawn from one sample of a study of lymphopenia after photon versus proton radiotherapy. Generated by immunoSEQ multiplex PCR, the TCRdb table keeps only in-frame clones and is missing some. The sample shows 55,000 to 75,000 clones, approximately 90% of them seen only once. This sample comprised peripheral blood, obtained from a patient treated with photon-based radiotherapy. Receptor source: a woman in her 70s with pancreatic cancer. Each CDR3 is given with its conserved first and last residue. Fields, in order: clone size, CDR3 length, J gene, V gene, D gene, CDR3 protein, CDR3 DNA. D genes are given only for firm matches. Rows may omit the clone size; those that give it use once, few, many or a size class.

>NA|15|TRBJ2-1|TRBV18|NA
CASSPGLDSYNEQFF
TGTGCCAGCTCCCCGGGACTTGACTCCTACAATGAGCAGTTCTTC
>once|12|TRBJ2-5|TRBV6-1|NA
CASTRGGETQYF
TGTGCCAGCACCCGGGGAGGAGAGACCCAGTACTTC
>NA|14|TRBJ2-1|TRBV19|NA
CATNTGTLYNEQFF
TGTGCCACCAACACCGGGACCTTGTACAATGAGCAGTTCTTC
>NA|13|TRBJ2-1|TRBV7-2|TRBD2
CASSPIESGREFF
TGTGCCAGCAGCCCGATCGAAAGCGGGAGGGAGTTCTTC
>NA|14|TRBJ1-2|TRBV5-5|TRBD1
CASSWGQGSYGYTF
TGTGCCAGCAGCTGGGGACAGGGGAGCTATGGCTACACCTTC
>NA|13|TRBJ2-5|TRBV2|NA
CASGGTGQETQYF
TGTGCCAGCGGGGGAACGGGGCAAGAGACCCAGTACTTC
>NA|14|TRBJ1-2|TRBV15|TRBD1
CATSRGGQGYGYTF
TGTGCCACCAGCAGAGGGGGACAGGGCTATGGCTACACCTTC
>NA|16|TRBJ2-6|TRBV4-2|TRBD1
CASSQVQGGGANVLTF
TGTGCCAGCAGCCAAGTACAGGGGGGTGGGGCCAACGTCCTGACTTTC
>NA|14|TRBJ2-7|TRBV5-4|NA
CASSRFGGDYEQYF
TGTGCCAGCAGCCGCTTTGGGGGAGACTACGAGCAGTACTTC
>few|16|TRBJ2-1|TRBV11-2|NA
CASSLGLRGSYNEQFF
TGTGCCAGCAGCTTAGGCTTACGCGGGTCCTACAATGAGCAGTTCTTC
>NA|15|TRBJ1-4|TRBV10-3|NA
CAISESSRNHEKLFF
TGTGCCATCAGTGAGTCATCCAGGAACCATGAAAAACTGTTTTTT
>NA|13|TRBJ2-5|TRBV15|NA
CATSETPGETQYF
TGTGCCACCAGCGAAACTCCCGGGGAGACCCAGTACTTC
>NA|17|TRBJ1-2|TRBV4-1|NA
CASSQWGARTNNYGYTF
TGCGCCAGCAGCCAATGGGGGGCCAGAACTAATAACTATGGCTACACCTTC
>NA|16|TRBJ2-1|TRBV9|TRBD1
CASSVGRDSSYNEQFF
TGTGCCAGCAGCGTGGGCCGGGACAGCTCCTACAATGAGCAGTTCTTC
>NA|15|TRBJ1-2|TRBV14|NA
CASSQVMGRGDGYTF
TGTGCCAGCAGCCAAGTCATGGGCCGGGGGGACGGCTACACCTTC
>NA|15|TRBJ2-7|TRBV5-1|TRBD1
CASSLGGQGRSEQYF
TGCGCCAGCAGCTTGGGGGGACAGGGGAGAAGCGAGCAGTACTTC
>NA|16|TRBJ2-6|TRBV5-4|NA
CASSPDPAPGANVLTF
TGTGCCAGCAGCCCCGACCCGGCGCCTGGGGCCAACGTCCTGACTTTC
>NA|13|TRBJ2-7|TRBV5-1|NA
CASSPDSYYEQYF
TGCGCCAGCAGCCCGGACAGCTACTACGAGCAGTACTTC
>NA|12|TRBJ2-1|TRBV9|NA
CASSVGKNEQFF
TGTGCCAGCAGCGTAGGAAAGAATGAGCAGTTCTTC
>NA|14|TRBJ1-4|TRBV6-1|NA
CASSEGVDSEKLFF
TGTGCCAGCAGTGAAGGGGTGGACTCGGAAAAACTGTTTTTT
>NA|12|TRBJ1-3|TRBV6-5|NA
CASSQNGNTIYF
TGTGCCAGCAGTCAGAATGGAAACACCATATATTTT
>NA|12|TRBJ2-7|TRBV28|NA
CASGRLSYEQYF
TGTGCCAGCGGACGGCTGTCGTACGAGCAGTACTTC
>NA|15|TRBJ2-7|TRBV18|TRBD2
CASSPLLAGGYEQYF
TGTGCCAGCTCACCCCTACTAGCGGGAGGTTACGAGCAGTACTTC
>NA|15|TRBJ1-5|TRBV18|NA
CASSTTSYSNQPQHF
TGTGCCAGCTCAACCACATCTTATAGCAATCAGCCCCAGCATTTT
>NA|16|TRBJ2-4|TRBV14|TRBD2
CASSHALGLAGGIQYF
TGTGCCAGCAGCCATGCTCTTGGACTAGCGGGAGGGATTCAGTACTTC
>NA|16|TRBJ2-3|TRBV5-4|TRBD2
CASSSASGRYTDTQYF
TGTGCCAGCAGCTCTGCTAGCGGGAGGTACACAGATACGCAGTATTTT
>NA|16|TRBJ1-2|TRBV7-8|NA
CASDTGAGPLPYGYTF
TGTGCCAGCGACACTGGGGCAGGGCCTTTACCTTATGGCTACACCTTC
>few|18|TRBJ1-6|TRBV29-1|TRBD1
CRGCKGQGRLWDNSPLHF
TGCAGGGGTTGTAAGGGACAGGGACGTCTCTGGGATAATTCACCCCTCCACTTT
>NA|17|TRBJ2-7|TRBV4-3|TRBD2
CASSHEPGLAGGREQYF
TGCGCCAGCAGCCATGAACCGGGACTAGCGGGAGGACGCGAGCAGTACTTC
>NA|16|TRBJ2-3|TRBV4-2|NA
CASSQLGRAEADTQYF
TGTGCCAGCAGCCAACTAGGGAGAGCGGAGGCAGATACGCAGTATTTT
>NA|15|TRBJ2-3|TRBV5-6|NA
CASSLVLRNTDTQYF
TGTGCCAGCAGCTTGGTTCTCCGAAACACAGATACGCAGTATTTT
>NA|11|TRBJ2-7|TRBV20-1|NA
CSAVGSYEQYF
TGCAGTGCAGTCGGGTCCTACGAGCAGTACTTC
>NA|12|TRBJ1-1|TRBV25-1|NA
CASSVGYTEAFF
TGTGCCAGCAGTGTCGGGTACACTGAAGCTTTCTTT
>NA|17|TRBJ2-7|TRBV2|TRBD1
CASSGGLRTGRSYEQYF
TGTGCCAGCAGTGGGGGGCTCCGGACAGGGCGGTCCTACGAGCAGTACTTC
>NA|15|TRBJ2-5|TRBV18|TRBD2
CASSPLRGRGETQYF
TGTGCCAGCTCACCCCTTCGCGGGAGGGGGGAGACCCAGTACTTC
>NA|15|TRBJ1-4|TRBV2|TRBD1
CASSSDRGGNEKLFF
TGTGCCAGCAGCTCCGACAGGGGTGGGAACGAAAAACTGTTTTTT
>NA|16|TRBJ2-1|TRBV28|TRBD2
CASQTTGTSILNEQFF
TGTGCCAGCCAAACCACCGGGACTAGCATATTAAATGAGCAGTTCTTC
>NA|13|TRBJ2-3|TRBV7-3|NA
CASSLTGTDTQYF
TGTGCCAGCAGCTTAACGGGCACAGATACGCAGTATTTT
>NA|15|TRBJ2-1|TRBV28|TRBD2
CASSQIAGGPVEQFF
TGTGCCAGCAGCCAAATAGCGGGAGGACCGGTTGAGCAGTTCTTC
>NA|13|TRBJ2-3|TRBV5-1|NA
CASSLSNSDTQYF
TGCGCCAGCAGCTTATCTAATTCAGATACGCAGTATTTT
>NA|15|TRBJ2-3|TRBV19|TRBD2
CASSIIAGAGDTQYF
TGTGCCAGTAGTATTATTGCGGGAGCAGGAGATACGCAGTATTTT
>NA|14|TRBJ2-5|TRBV19|TRBD2
CASASGRGQETQYF
TGTGCCAGTGCAAGCGGGAGGGGGCAAGAGACCCAGTACTTC
>NA|11|TRBJ2-7|TRBV30|NA
CAGGGEHEQYF
TGTGCCGGCGGAGGTGAACACGAGCAGTACTTC
>NA|14|TRBJ1-2|TRBV5-4|NA
CASRDQGANYGYTF
TGTGCCAGCAGGGACCAGGGAGCTAACTATGGCTACACCTTC
>NA|19|TRBJ2-3|TRBV19|TRBD2
CASSISQRESREDTDTQYF
TGTGCCAGTAGTATCTCGCAGCGGGAGAGTCGTGAGGATACAGATACGCAGTATTTT
>NA|15|TRBJ2-5|TRBV7-8|NA
CASSAPPTSIETQYF
TGTGCCAGCAGCGCCCCCCCCACTAGCATCGAGACCCAGTACTTC
>NA|15|TRBJ1-1|TRBV28|NA
CASSFELAGVPEAFF
TGTGCCAGCAGTTTTGAATTGGCAGGGGTTCCTGAAGCTTTCTTT
>NA|16|TRBJ2-1|TRBV7-2|NA
CASSLVAGTLYNEQFF
TGTGCCAGCAGCTTAGTTGCGGGTACTCTCTACAATGAGCAGTTCTTC
>NA|15|TRBJ1-2|TRBV7-8|NA
CASSLVATGIYGYTF
TGTGCCAGCAGCTTAGTCGCTACAGGGATCTATGGCTACACCTTC
>NA|17|TRBJ2-4|TRBV5-1|TRBD2
CASSSGLAGLAKNIQYF
TGCGCCAGCAGCTCGGGACTAGCGGGACTAGCCAAAAACATTCAGTACTTC
>NA|15|TRBJ2-5|TRBV7-7|TRBD1
CASSWGWGQGETQYF
TGTGCTAGCAGCTGGGGGTGGGGACAGGGAGAGACCCAGTACTTC
>NA|10|TRBJ2-1|TRBV6-6|NA
CASRNYEQFF
TGTGCCAGCAGGAATTATGAGCAGTTCTTC
>once|11|TRBJ2-7|TRBV20-1|NA
CSARDSLEQYF
TGCAGTGCTAGAGATTCACTTGAGCAGTACTTC
>NA|15|TRBJ2-6|TRBV6-5|NA
CASSYADSGANVLTF
TGTGCCAGCAGTTACGCCGACTCTGGGGCCAACGTCCTGACTTTC